The clone carrying this T cell receptor (beta chain) was detected a few times. This record comes from a study of blood T cell repertoires in COVID-19. Generated by immunoSEQ multiplex PCR, the TCRdb table keeps only in-frame clones and is missing some. In the table there are over 150,000 clones, roughly 76% of which are singletons. This CDR3 is 15 amino acids long. The germline V and J ends were trimmed by 2 bases and 2 bases, with 10 bases remaining between them. Germline values: CDR1 MGHDK, CDR2 SYGVNS. This sequence joins TRBV25-1 and TRBJ2-1; possibly TRBD1 for D (6 bases). The sample consisted of peripheral blood. The sequence was obtained from an elderly woman with COVID-19, enrolled during active disease. The CDR3 DNA is TGTGCCAGCAGTGAAGGTGGGGGCGCCTACAATGAGCAGTTCTTC. Amino acids: CASSEGGGAYNEQFF.